This T cell receptor beta chain is drawn from a study of Graves' ophthalmopathy and Graves' hyperthyroidism. Researchers took RNA transcripts and amplified TCR beta CDR3 regions from them. An initial RT-PCR round employing HTBI primers preceded a second-round multiplex PCR. TCRdb independently ran MiXCR on the multiplex PCR reads; one entry per CDR3 protein. The sample shows 650,000 to 900,000 distinct CDR3 sequences, approximately 40% of them seen only once. CDR1 is SGHAT, CDR2 FQNNGV, per germline. The CDR3 sequence is 14 residues long. With 1 base removed from V and 4 bases from J, the gap between germline ends came to 7 bases. This clonotype was counted ten times or more.

The sample was peripheral blood. This receptor was obtained from an adult man with Graves' ophthalmopathy. This sequence joins TRBV11-2 and TRBJ1-4; D gene unclear. As DNA, the CDR3 is TGTGCCAGCAGCTTAGGACGGAGTAATGAAAAACTGTTTTTT. Its translation is CASSLGRSNEKLFF. The full variable domain, its missing parts supplied by reference TRBV11-2 and TRBJ1-4, is EAGVAQSPRYKIIEKRQSVAFWCNPISGHATLYWYQQILGQGPKLLIQFQNNGVVDDSQLPKDRFSAERLKGVDSTLKIQPAKLEDSAVYLCASSLGRSNEKLFFGSGTQLSVL.